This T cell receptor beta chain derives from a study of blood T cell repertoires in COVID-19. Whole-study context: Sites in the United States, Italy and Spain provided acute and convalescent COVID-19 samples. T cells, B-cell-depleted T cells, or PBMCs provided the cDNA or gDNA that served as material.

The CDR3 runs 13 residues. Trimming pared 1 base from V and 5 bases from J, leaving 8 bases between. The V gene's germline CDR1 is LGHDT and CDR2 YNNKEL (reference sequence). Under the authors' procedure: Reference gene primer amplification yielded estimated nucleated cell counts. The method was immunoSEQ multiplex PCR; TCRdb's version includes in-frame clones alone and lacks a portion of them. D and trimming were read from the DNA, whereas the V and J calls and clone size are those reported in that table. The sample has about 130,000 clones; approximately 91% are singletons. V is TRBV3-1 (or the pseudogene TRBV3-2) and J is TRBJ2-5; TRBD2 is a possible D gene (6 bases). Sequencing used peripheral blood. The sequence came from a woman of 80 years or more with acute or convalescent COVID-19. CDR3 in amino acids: CASSQGGVETQYF. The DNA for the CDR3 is TGTGCCAGCAGCCAAGGCGGGGTGGAGACCCAGTACTTC.